These 26 T cell receptor beta chains came from one sample sequenced in a study of siplizumab effects on memory and regulatory T cells. TCRdb keeps only in-frame clones here, not all; method: immunoSEQ multiplex PCR. The sample lists roughly 100,000 clones; around 90% were seen once. What was sequenced was non-Treg CD4+ T cells sorted from blood. The source is a human donor in good health.

The chain links TRBV30 to TRBJ2-7; 7 bases line up with TRBD2. The junction had 8 bases not matched to a gene; V was cut back by 3 bases and J by 0 bases. This CDR3 region has 15 residues. The germline gives CDR1 GTSNPN, CDR2 SVGIG (reference sequence). CDR3 nucleotide sequence: TGTGCCTGGAGCTCCCTAGCGGACTACTCCTACGAGCAGTACTTC. The encoded protein is CAWSSLADYSYEQYF.

The V and J genes are TRBV28 and TRBJ1-1; D gene uncertain. Trimming pared 8 bases from V and 1 base from J, leaving 5 bases between. Per germline, CDR1 MDHEN and CDR2 SYDVKM. The length of the CDR3 is 11 residues. This CDR3 is CASQANTEAFF. CDR3 DNA sequence: TGTGCCAGCCAGGCGAACACTGAAGCTTTCTTT.

The J gene is TRBJ2-3, the V gene TRBV18; D is undetermined. The germline V gene has CDR1 KGHSH and CDR2 LQKENI. The CDR3 is 12 residues long. The V end was cut by 8 bases, the J end by 5 bases, with 11 bases between. In DNA form, the CDR3 reads TGTGCCAGCCAGGCAGGTGGAGATACGCAGTATTTT. Translating it yields CASQAGGDTQYF.

This chain links TRBV5-1 with TRBJ2-1, with D unclear. V was pared by 1 base and J by 6 bases, with 14 bases between. The length of the CDR3 is 15 residues. Germline-derived CDR1 and CDR2 are SGHRS and YFSETQ. The CDR3 DNA reads as TGCGCCAGCAGCTTGAGTCAGGCAACGATCAATGAGCAGTTCTTC. This encodes CASSLSQATINEQFF.

The chain couples TRBV28 to TRBJ2-6; 11 positions match TRBD2. Germline V lookup: CDR1 MDHEN, CDR2 SYDVKM. The CDR3 totals 17 residues. The trim removed 2 bases at V and 4 bases at J, leaving 4 bases unmatched. The CDR3 DNA follows: TGTGCCAGCAGTTTAGTTAGCGGGAGGGGCGGGGCCAACGTCCTGACTTTC. It yields the protein CASSLVSGRGGANVLTF. The complete variable domain, with remaining parts taken from reference TRBV28 and TRBJ2-6, reads DVKVTQSSRYLVKRTGEKVFLECVQDMDHENMFWYRQDPGLGLRLIYFSYDVKMKEKGDIPEGYSVSREKKERFSLILESASTNQTSMYLCASSLVSGRGGANVLTFGAGSRLTVL.

The chain joins TRBV19 to TRBJ2-7; D is perhaps TRBD2 (7 bases). Trimming pared 3 bases from V and 5 bases from J, leaving 17 bases between. From germline, CDR1 is LNHDA and CDR2 SQIVND (reference sequence). This CDR3 has 15 residues. The CDR3 DNA is TGTGCCAGTAGTATTGGGGCGGGAGACAGGAACGAGCAGTACTTC. This codes for CASSIGAGDRNEQYF.

This clone was seen only once. The chain is built from TRBV4-3 and TRBJ2-7; 14 nucleotides line up with TRBD2. V shed 5 bases and J 7 bases; nucleotides not matched to a gene: 10. CDR3 length: 16 amino acids. Germline values: CDR1 LGHNA, CDR2 YSLEER. Here the CDR3 DNA reads TGCGCCAGCAGCGCGGGACTAGCGGGAGTCGTAGGGGAGCAGTACTTC. Its protein product is CASSAGLAGVVGEQYF.

This clone was seen a handful of times. The chain recombines TRBV14 with TRBJ2-3, with D maybe TRBD2 (5 bases). The CDR3 totals 16 residues. Germline lookup yields CDR1 SGHDN and CDR2 FVKESK. V shed 1 base and J shed 4 bases, with 15 bases lying between them. CDR3 in DNA: TGTGCCAGCAGCCAAGGGGCTAGAGGGTCCGCAGATACGCAGTATTTT. Its protein is CASSQGARGSADTQYF. Combining the CDR3 with reference TRBV14 and TRBJ2-3 gives the whole variable domain EAGVTQFPSHSVIEKGQTVTLRCDPISGHDNLYWYRRVMGKEIKFLLHFVKESKQDESGMPNNRFLAERTGGTYSTLKVQPAELEDSGVYFCASSQGARGSADTQYFGPGTRLTVL.

J is TRBJ1-3 and V is TRBV4-3, with D perhaps TRBD1 (5 bases). Germline values: CDR1 LGHNA, CDR2 YSLEER. This CDR3 is built from 15 residues. V was pared by 1 base and J by 7 bases, with 14 bases between. The CDR3 coding sequence is TGCGCCAGCAGCCAAGCGGTTCTGGGGGTGAACACCATATATTTT. It yields the protein CASSQAVLGVNTIYF.

The chain combines TRBV7-9 with TRBJ2-2; perhaps TRBD1 as D (6 bases). Germline CDR1 is SEHNR and CDR2 is FQNEAQ (reference sequence). The CDR3 runs to 16 residues. With 4 bases removed from V and 0 bases from J, the gap between germline ends came to 12 bases. Here the CDR3 reads CASSSRTVPNTGELFF. The CDR3 bases are TGTGCCAGCAGCTCCAGGACAGTTCCGAACACCGGGGAGCTGTTTTTT.

The V call is TRBV7-8, the J call TRBJ1-5, with D maybe TRBD1 (5 bases). The length of the CDR3 is 12 residues. The V gene lost 7 bases and the J gene lost 4 bases, with 8 bases spanning the gap. The germline V gene has CDR1 SGHVS and CDR2 FQNEAQ. CDR3 nucleotides: TGTGCCAGCACGCAGGGAAATCAGCCCCAGCATTTT. Translation gives CASTQGNQPQHF.

The chain carries TRBV19 and TRBJ2-5; D tentatively fits TRBD1 or TRBD2 (5 bases each). The CDR3 runs to 14 residues. V was cut by 1 base and J by 1 base, with 7 bases left in between. Per germline, CDR1 LNHDA and CDR2 SQIVND (reference sequence). Here the CDR3 DNA reads TGTGCCAGTAGTATAGGAGGGGCCCAAGAGACCCAGTACTTC. Translation: CASSIGGAQETQYF.

This chain uses TRBV7-9 with TRBJ1-1; D unresolved. This CDR3 spans 14 amino acids. The ends were cut back, 5 bases at V and 2 bases at J, with 12 bases in the middle. Germline loops: CDR1 SEHNR, CDR2 FQNEAQ (reference sequence). The DNA of the CDR3 is TGTGCCAGCAGCCCGGGTCGGTCTAACACTGAAGCTTTCTTT. Its translation is CASSPGRSNTEAFF. Complete variable domain (other parts from reference TRBV7-9 and TRBJ1-1): DTGVSQNPRHKITKRGQNVTFRCDPISEHNRLYWYRQTLGQGPEFLTYFQNEAQLEKSRLLSDRFSAERPKGSFSTLEIQRTEQGDSAMYLCASSPGRSNTEAFFGQGTRLTVV.

The chain is built from TRBV7-9 and TRBJ1-3; D is uncertain. Germline-derived CDR1 and CDR2 are SEHNR and FQNEAQ (reference sequence). The CDR3 covers 13 residues. Trimming shortened V by 3 bases and J by 2 bases, and 5 bases separated the two germline ends. CDR3 DNA: TGTGCCAGCAGCTTGTCCACTGGAAACACCATATATTTT. This codes for CASSLSTGNTIYF.

The CDR3: CAWGTGFDQPQHF. The CDR3 nucleotides are TGTGCCTGGGGAACAGGGTTTGATCAGCCCCAGCATTTT. The chain uses TRBV30 and TRBJ1-5; D is possibly TRBD1 (6 bases). Germline V lookup: CDR1 GTSNPN, CDR2 SVGIG (reference sequence). V was pared by 5 bases and J by 5 bases, with 13 bases between. The CDR3 consists of 13 residues. The full variable domain, completed using reference TRBV30 and TRBJ1-5, is SQTIHQWPATLVQPVGSPLSLECTVEGTSNPNLYWYRQAAGRGLQLLFYSVGIGQISSEVPQNLSASRPQDRQFILSSKKLLLSDSGFYLCAWGTGFDQPQHFGDGTRLSIL.

V usage is TRBV10-3 and J usage is TRBJ1-5; D not resolved. This CDR3 region has 12 residues. Germline assignment: CDR1 ENHRY and CDR2 SYGVKD. V lost 0 bases, J lost 6 bases, and 3 bases lay in between. CDR3 sequence: CAISESGQPQHF. The CDR3 DNA reads as TGTGCCATCAGTGAGTCTGGTCAGCCCCAGCATTTT.

This chain links TRBV7-9 with TRBJ2-7, with 12 bases identical to TRBD2. CDR1 is SEHNR, CDR2 FQNEAQ, per germline (reference sequence). The junction had 4 bases not matched to a gene; V was cut back by 4 bases and J by 3 bases. The CDR3 is 15 amino acids. The CDR3 here is CASSSSGLAGYEQYF. CDR3 DNA sequence: TGTGCCAGCAGCTCATCGGGACTAGCGGGCTACGAGCAGTACTTC.

The V and J genes are TRBV6-6 and TRBJ2-7; 7 bases match TRBD1. J gave up 6 bases and V 2 bases, and 7 bases lay outside the gene matches. There are 14 residues in the CDR3. The V gene's germline CDR1 is MNHNY and CDR2 SVGAGI (reference sequence). As DNA, the CDR3 is TGTGCCAGCAGTTACACGCGGACAGGCGGCGAGCAGTACTTC. Amino acids: CASSYTRTGGEQYF.

This chain links TRBV5-1 with TRBJ2-2, with a weak D call TRBD2 (6 bases). V was trimmed by 0 bases and J by 7 bases, leaving 7 bases between them. The CDR3 has 13 amino acids. Germline CDR1 reads SGHRS; CDR2 reads YFSETQ. The CDR3 is CASSLDGGGELFF. The CDR3 bases are TGCGCCAGCAGCTTGGACGGGGGCGGGGAGCTGTTTTTT.

This chain joins TRBV5-1 and TRBJ2-6; 7 bases match TRBD2. Trimming removed 0 bases from V and 2 bases from J; junction bases left unmatched: 2. CDR1 is SGHRS, CDR2 YFSETQ, per germline. The CDR3 covers 16 residues. CDR3 DNA: TGCGCCAGCAGCTTGGCCCTAGCGGCTGGGGCCAACGTCCTGACTTTC. Encoded protein: CASSLALAAGANVLTF.

The V and J genes are TRBV7-3 and TRBJ2-1, with D unresolved. This CDR3 has 14 residues. Germline assignment: CDR1 SGHTA and CDR2 FQGTGA. The germline V and J ends were trimmed by 2 bases and 5 bases, with 10 bases remaining between them. CDR3 residues: CASSLARGHNEQFF. In nucleotides, the CDR3 is TGTGCCAGCAGCTTAGCTCGAGGCCACAATGAGCAGTTCTTC.

This rearrangement joins TRBV27 to TRBJ2-5; D unclear. V was cut by 5 bases and J by 0 bases, with 7 bases left in between. Germline V lookup: CDR1 MNHEY, CDR2 SMNVEV (reference sequence). This CDR3 region has 13 residues. CDR3 nucleotides: TGTGCCAGCAGTATCCAGTACCAAGAGACCCAGTACTTC. Its protein product is CASSIQYQETQYF.

The rearrangement links TRBV5-4 to TRBJ1-4, with D uncertain. The CDR3 sequence is 14 residues long. Germline V lookup: CDR1 SGHNT, CDR2 YYREEE (reference sequence). V was pared by 2 bases and J by 7 bases, with 12 bases between. In DNA, the CDR3 is TGTGCCAGCAGCTTTCGGGGTTTGGGTGAAAAACTGTTTTTT. Residues: CASSFRGLGEKLFF.

The J gene is TRBJ2-7, the V gene TRBV9; 7 positions match TRBD1. With 0 bases clipped from V and 0 bases from J, the junction kept 3 bases outside the gene matches. The CDR3 contains 15 residues. Germline V gene data show CDR1 as SGDLS and CDR2 as YYNGEE. CDR3 DNA sequence: TGTGCCAGCAGCGTAGGTGGGACAGACTCCTACGAGCAGTACTTC. Translating it yields CASSVGGTDSYEQYF.

This chain uses TRBV15 with TRBJ1-5, with D possibly matching TRBD1 (5 bases). CDR3 length: 17 residues. In germline, CDR1 is LNHNV, CDR2 YYDKDF (reference sequence). The V end lost 1 base, the J end lost 1 base, and 14 bases lay between the germline ends. The CDR3 protein is CATSRGQGGTSNQPQHF. In DNA form, the CDR3 reads TGTGCCACCAGCAGAGGGCAGGGAGGGACGAGCAATCAGCCCCAGCATTTT.

This clone has a handful of counts. The chain links TRBV6-1 to TRBJ1-2, with D perhaps matching TRBD1 (5 bases). From germline, CDR1 is MNHNS and CDR2 SASEGT. The CDR3 has 15 residues. V was trimmed by 6 bases and J by 1 base, leaving 15 bases between them. The CDR3 loop reads CASRGGKLYNYGYTF. The CDR3 region has the DNA TGTGCCAGCAGGGGGGGGAAATTATATAACTATGGCTACACCTTC.